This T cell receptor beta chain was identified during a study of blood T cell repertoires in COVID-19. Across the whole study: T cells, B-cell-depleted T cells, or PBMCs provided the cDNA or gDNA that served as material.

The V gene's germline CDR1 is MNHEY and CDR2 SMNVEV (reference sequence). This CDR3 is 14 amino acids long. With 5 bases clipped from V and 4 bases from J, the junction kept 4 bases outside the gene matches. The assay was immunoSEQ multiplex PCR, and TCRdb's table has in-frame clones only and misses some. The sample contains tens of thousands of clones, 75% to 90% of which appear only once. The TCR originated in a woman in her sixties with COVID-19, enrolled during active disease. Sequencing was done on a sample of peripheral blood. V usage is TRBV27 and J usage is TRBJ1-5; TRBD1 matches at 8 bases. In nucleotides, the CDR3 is TGTGCCAGCAGTACCGGGACAGGAAATCAGCCCCAGCATTTT. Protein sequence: CASSTGTGNQPQHF.